Listed here are 19 T cell receptor beta chains from one sample, sequenced in a study of T cell clonality in common variable immunodeficiency. Libraries were prepared by immunoSEQ multiplex PCR; TCRdb keeps only in-frame clonotypes and omits some of them. This repertoire holds 40,000 to 60,000 clones, and none appear only once. Sample: peripheral blood mononuclear cells. The source is a person aged 18-70 years in good health.

This clone appeared many times. Read coverage stops 3 residues before the CDR3 terminus; the germline J gene supplies the remainder. J is TRBJ2-7 and V is TRBV7-2; TRBD1 matches at 7 bases. There are 14 residues in the CDR3. With 4 bases clipped from V and 5 bases from J, the junction kept 8 bases outside the gene matches. CDR1 and CDR2 from the germline V gene are SGHTA and FQGNSA. The CDR3 bases that were read are TGTGCCAGCAGCTCTCCGACAGGGAGAAACGAG. It yields the protein CASSSPTGRNE. The CDR3 reads in full as CASSSPTGRNEQYF.

This clone has ten or more counts. The read falls 3 residues short of the CDR3 end, and the missing part is taken from the germline J gene. This chain connects TRBV30 to TRBJ1-2; D possibly corresponds to TRBD1 (6 bases). CDR3 length: 16 residues. Per germline, CDR1 GTSNPN and CDR2 SVGIG (reference sequence). Trimming stripped 0 bases from V and 2 bases from J, with 16 bases between. The sequenced CDR3 bases are TGTGCCTGGAGTGTACATCCATGGCAGGGGAACTATGGC. This codes for CAWSVHPWQGNYG. The CDR3 in full is CAWSVHPWQGNYGYTF.

Concerning this clone: The missing CDR3 end, 3 residues past where the read stops, is filled in from the germline J gene. The chain combines TRBV19 with TRBJ1-5; 9 bases align to TRBD1. Germline CDR1 reads LNHDA; CDR2 reads SQIVND (reference sequence). The CDR3 runs to 17 residues. J lost 0 bases, V lost 9 bases, and 12 bases had no gene match. The CDR3 loop reads CASTGTGKLYSNQPQHF. The DNA read from the CDR3 is TGTGCCAGCACAGGGACAGGGAAACTTTATAGCAATCAGCCC.

Ten or more counts support this clone. The read ends 3 residues early relative to the CDR3; the germline J gene fills the gap. V gene TRBV7-9 combines with J gene TRBJ1-6; D uncertain. CDR1 is SEHNR and CDR2 is FQNEAQ in the germline V gene (reference sequence). The CDR3 runs 13 residues. V was cut by 1 base and J by 8 bases, with 6 bases left in between. Partial CDR3 DNA: TGTGCCAGCAGCTTAGAGGTGGATTCACCC. This codes for CASSLEVDSP. The entire CDR3 reads CASSLEVDSPLHF.

In its sample, this clone was seen many times. The CDR3 extends 3 residues past the end of the read, so its final part is completed from the germline J gene. The chain carries TRBV5-1 and TRBJ2-1; D unclear. Trimming cost V 2 bases and J 9 bases, with 12 bases left between them. The germline CDR1 and CDR2 sequences are SGHRS and YFSETQ. This CDR3 has 13 residues. The CDR3 sequence is CASSLGRRVEQFF. Incomplete CDR3 DNA: TGCGCCAGCAGCTTAGGCCGTCGGGTTGAG. The whole variable domain, remainder taken from reference TRBV5-1 and TRBJ2-1, is KAGVTQTPRYLIKTRGQQVTLSCSPISGHRSVSWYQQTPGQGLQFLFEYFSETQRNKGNFPGRFSGRQFSNSRSEMNVSTLELGDSALYLCASSLGRRVEQFFGPGTRLTVL.

This clone came up a few times. Read data end 3 residues before the CDR3 end; the end is taken from the germline J gene. V is TRBV4-2 and J is TRBJ2-5; the D gene is possibly TRBD2 (7 bases). The CDR3 loop spans 15 amino acids. The ends were cut back, 0 bases at V and 3 bases at J, with 11 bases in the middle. The germline gives CDR1 LGHNA, CDR2 YNFKEQ. CDR3 sequence reads: CASSQDRGGEETQYF. Partial CDR3 DNA: TGTGCCAGCAGCCAAGATAGGGGGGGGGAAGAGACC.

This clone was seen ten or more times. The CDR3 is cut off 3 residues early in the read; its end comes from the germline J gene. The chain joins TRBV6-2 or TRBV6-3 to TRBJ2-7, with D possibly being TRBD1 (5 bases). Looked up from germline, CDR1 is MNHEY and CDR2 is SVGEGT. Trimming left V 2 bases short and J 3 bases short, with 14 bases between. The CDR3 sequence is 15 residues long. CDR3 bases read: TGTGCCAGCAGTTACGCGGACCCAAGGGGCTACGAG. Its protein is CASSYADPRGYE. The CDR3 in full is CASSYADPRGYEQYF.

Ten or more counts support this clone. Read coverage stops 3 residues before the CDR3 terminus; the germline J gene supplies the remainder. The chain has TRBV19 and TRBJ2-4; 8 bases agree with TRBD1. From germline, CDR1 is LNHDA and CDR2 SQIVND (reference sequence). Germline trimming cut 6 bases from V and 9 bases from J; bases unmatched to any gene: 19. The CDR3 has 17 residues. The DNA read from the CDR3 is TGTGCCAGTAGGGGGCCTACGGGACAGGTACCACTCGGCATT. Its protein product is CASRGPTGQVPLGI. The whole CDR3 protein reads CASRGPTGQVPLGIQYF.

Notes on this clone: From the germline J gene comes the end of the CDR3, since the read stops 3 residues before it. This chain uses TRBV7-6 with TRBJ1-1; 8 positions match TRBD1. The CDR3 runs to 15 residues. The germline V gene encodes CDR1 SGHVS and CDR2 FNYEAQ. With V trimmed by 5 bases and J by 5 bases, 10 bases remained unmatched. The CDR3 loop reads CASSPRQGTRTEAFF. The sequenced CDR3 bases are TGTGCCAGCAGCCCACGACAGGGGACGAGAACTGAA. Variable domain in full (rest from reference TRBV7-6 and TRBJ1-1): GAGVSQSPRYKVTKRGQDVALRCDPISGHVSLYWYRQALGQGPEFLTYFNYEAQQDKSGLPNDRFSAERPEGSISTLTIQRTEQRDSAMYRCASSPRQGTRTEAFFGQGTRLTVV.

With respect to this clone: The read terminates 3 residues before the CDR3 end, so the remaining end is supplied by the germline J gene. This chain joins TRBV18 and TRBJ2-5, with D perhaps being TRBD1 or TRBD2 (6 bases each). The V and J ends lost 4 bases and 2 bases respectively, with 11 bases between them. This CDR3 spans 14 amino acids. CDR1 KGHSH and CDR2 LQKENI come from the germline V gene. The covered CDR3 bases are TGTGCCAGCTCACGAGGAGGGGGTCAAGAGACC. This sequence encodes CASSRGGGQET. The full CDR3 is CASSRGGGQETQYF.

This clone came up many times. Read data end 3 residues before the CDR3 end; the end is taken from the germline J gene. V and J are TRBV2 and TRBJ1-4; D is unclear. The V gene lost 2 bases and the J gene lost 8 bases, with 12 bases spanning the gap. This CDR3 contains 14 residues. The germline CDR1 and CDR2 sequences are SNHLY and FYNNEI. The CDR3 sequence: CASSEQGLREKLFF. CDR3 bases read: TGTGCCAGCAGTGAACAAGGGTTACGGGAAAAA.

This clone showed up many times. The read comes to an end 3 residues before the CDR3 does, leaving the germline J gene to fill in the end. The V call is TRBV5-4, the J call TRBJ2-5, with TRBD1 identical over 10 bases. CDR3 size: 16 residues. Germline V CDR1 and CDR2: SGHNT, YYREEE (reference sequence). V was clipped by 1 base and J by 1 base; unmatched bases: 4. CDR3 residues: CASSLPGQGIQETQYF. Incomplete CDR3 DNA: TGTGCCAGCAGCTTGCCGGGACAGGGGATCCAAGAGACC.

The table lists this clone with many counts. The CDR3 goes on 3 residues after the read ends, and that part is filled in from the germline J gene. The chain couples TRBV5-1 to TRBJ2-1, with TRBD2 matching 8 bases. With V trimmed by 0 bases and J by 4 bases, 6 bases remained unmatched. Germline CDR1 is SGHRS and CDR2 is YFSETQ. The CDR3 has 16 amino acids. The CDR3 reads CASSLDSPGGYNEQFF. CDR3 DNA (partial): TGCGCCAGCAGCTTGGATAGTCCGGGGGGGTACAATGAG.

There are a few counts of this clone. One end of the junction does not line up with germline, which may come from a read error. Sequencing ends 3 residues short of the CDR3 end; the germline J gene provides the rest. The rearrangement uses TRBV6-2 or TRBV6-3 and TRBJ1-1; 7 positions agree with TRBD1. Germline CDR1 and CDR2: MNHEY and SVGEGT. The CDR3 totals 17 residues. The DNA read from the CDR3 is TGTGCCGGCAGTAAGGGTCGGGACAGTCGCTGGGGGACTGAA. Protein product: CAGSKGRDSRWGTE. The CDR3 in its entirety is CAGSKGRDSRWGTEAFF.

At least ten counts were recorded for this clone. The CDR3 sequence is CASTQAAYNEQFF. The part of the CDR3 DNA that was read is TGTGCCAGCACTCAAGCGGCTTACAATGAG. The V gene is TRBV7-2, the J gene TRBJ2-1; TRBD2 might be the D (5 bases). The CDR3 extends 3 residues past the end of the read, so its final part is completed from the germline J gene. CDR3 size: 13 residues. With 7 bases removed from V and 4 bases from J, the gap between germline ends came to 11 bases. Germline lookup yields CDR1 SGHTA and CDR2 FQGNSA.

This clone appeared many times. CDR3 protein: CASSPSGIRTDTQYF. The CDR3 DNA, read in part, is TGTGCCAGCAGCCCTAGCGGGATCCGCACAGATACG. This chain links TRBV7-2 with TRBJ2-3; TRBD2 agrees at 9 bases. The read gets to within 3 residues of the CDR3 end, and the germline J gene fills in the rest. The CDR3 loop spans 15 amino acids. With V trimmed by 5 bases and J by 1 base, 4 bases remained unmatched. Germline assignment: CDR1 SGHTA and CDR2 FQGNSA. The full variable domain, in which reference TRBV7-2 and TRBJ2-3 provide the parts outside the CDR3, is GAGVSQSPSNKVTEKGKDVELRCDPISGHTALYWYRQSLGQGLEFLIYFQGNSAPDKSGLPSDRFSAERTGGSVSTLTIQRTQQEDSAVYLCASSPSGIRTDTQYFGPGTRLTVL.

This clone was seen repeatedly, ten times or more. The CDR3 extends 3 residues past the end of the read, so its final part is completed from the germline J gene. The chain joins TRBV7-8 to TRBJ2-1, with D perhaps matching TRBD2 (6 bases). V was clipped by 5 bases and J by 4 bases, with 15 bases between them. Germline loops: CDR1 SGHVS, CDR2 FQNEAQ. CDR3 length: 15 residues. Partial CDR3 DNA: TGTGCCAGCAGCGGGGGGACGAACTTTTACAATGAG. Encoded protein: CASSGGTNFYNE. The full CDR3 reads CASSGGTNFYNEQFF. Drawing the rest from reference TRBV7-8 and TRBJ2-1, the complete variable domain is GAGVSQSPRYKVAKRGQDVALRCDPISGHVSLFWYQQALGQGPEFLTYFQNEAQLDKSGLPSDRFFAERPEGSVSTLKIQRTQQEDSAVYLCASSGGTNFYNEQFFGPGTRLTVL.

At least ten counts were recorded for this clone. The read comes to an end 3 residues before the CDR3 does, leaving the germline J gene to fill in the end. This chain connects TRBV7-9 to TRBJ2-7; D uncertain. V was cut by 2 bases and J by 4 bases, with 9 bases left in between. The CDR3 length is 13 residues. CDR1 is SEHNR, CDR2 FQNEAQ, per germline (reference sequence). The DNA read from the CDR3 is TGTGCCAGCAGCTTACAGGTTTCTTACGAG. Translating gives CASSLQVSYE. The CDR3 in its entirety is CASSLQVSYEQYF.

This clone showed up many times. Read coverage stops 3 residues before the CDR3 terminus; the germline J gene supplies the remainder. This chain joins TRBV6-2 or TRBV6-3 and TRBJ2-7, with 9 bases lining up with TRBD2. V gave up 8 bases and J gave up 0 bases; unmatched junction bases: 14. This CDR3 is 17 amino acids long. Germline CDR1 reads MNHEY; CDR2 reads SVGEGT. CDR3 DNA (partial): TGTGCCAGCGCCCCCCTCGGTCGACTAGCGGACTCCTACGAG. Protein sequence: CASAPLGRLADSYE. The whole CDR3 sequence reads CASAPLGRLADSYEQYF.